The next 27 T cell receptor beta chains were all read from a single sample in a study of OX40 agonist ivuxolimab in advanced cancers. Produced via immunoSEQ multiplex PCR; TCRdb's table is partial and in-frame only. The sample records about 76,000 clones, 70% to 90% being singletons. The sequencing used CD4+ or CD8+ T cells sorted from blood, collected in a trial of the OX40 agonist ivuxolimab. Every receptor here comes from an adult with an advanced solid tumor such as melanoma, head and neck, liver or kidney cancer.

The gene calls are TRBV7-6 and TRBJ2-2; 10 bases are a match to TRBD2. The CDR3 length is 16 residues. Losses at the gene ends were 5 bases for V and 0 bases for J; bases not matched to a gene: 3. Germline V gives CDR1 SGHVS, CDR2 FNYEAQ. The CDR3 DNA reads as TGTGCCAGCAGCCGTACTAGCGGGGCGAACACCGGGGAGCTGTTTTTT. This translates into CASSRTSGANTGELFF.

V is TRBV28 and J is TRBJ1-5, with 8 bases aligning to TRBD1. The V segment lost 7 bases and the J segment 5 bases; nucleotides outside the gene matches: 13. The CDR3 covers 16 residues. Germline assignment: CDR1 MDHEN and CDR2 SYDVKM. The CDR3 spells CASTSSDRGGYQPQHF. The CDR3 DNA is TGTGCCAGCACCTCCTCTGACAGGGGTGGTTATCAGCCCCAGCATTTT. Using reference TRBV28 and TRBJ1-5 for the parts outside the CDR3, the full variable domain is DVKVTQSSRYLVKRTGEKVFLECVQDMDHENMFWYRQDPGLGLRLIYFSYDVKMKEKGDIPEGYSVSREKKERFSLILESASTNQTSMYLCASTSSDRGGYQPQHFGDGTRLSIL.

The rearrangement links TRBV7-3 to TRBJ1-3, with 9 bases identical to TRBD1. Germline lookup yields CDR1 SGHTA and CDR2 FQGTGA. CDR3 size: 16 residues. Losses at the gene ends were 5 bases for V and 4 bases for J; bases not matched to a gene: 9. The CDR3 is CASSKSPGTGGNTIYF. For the CDR3, the DNA is TGTGCCAGCAGCAAATCCCCCGGGACAGGGGGAAACACCATATATTTT.

This clone was observed a single time. This sequence joins TRBV6-5 and TRBJ1-6, with a weak D call TRBD1 (6 bases). CDR1 is MNHEY and CDR2 is SVGAGI in the germline V gene. The length of the CDR3 is 14 residues. Trimming shortened V by 7 bases and J by 8 bases, and 15 bases separated the two germline ends. CDR3 bases: TGTGCCAGCACTTCCGGACAGTTTGATTCACCCCTCCACTTT. Its protein product is CASTSGQFDSPLHF.

The table lists this clone with a count of one. V and J are TRBV6-1 and TRBJ1-1; 9 bases match TRBD1. J lost 4 bases, V lost 5 bases, and 8 bases had no gene match. CDR3 length equals 15 residues. CDR1 and CDR2 from the germline V gene are MNHNS and SASEGT. In DNA form, the CDR3 reads TGTGCCAGCAGTTCGGAAACGACAGGGGGCACTGAAGCTTTCTTT. It translates to CASSSETTGGTEAFF.

J is TRBJ2-5 and V is TRBV7-9; maybe TRBD2 (5 bases). The CDR3 totals 13 residues. Germline CDR1 reads SEHNR; CDR2 reads FQNEAQ (reference sequence). Trimming removed 4 bases at V and 5 bases at J, with 11 bases between. The CDR3 loop is CASSSERTETQYF. DNA of the CDR3: TGTGCCAGCAGCTCCGAAAGGACTGAGACCCAGTACTTC.

The chain employs TRBV11-3 and TRBJ2-1, with D possibly matching TRBD2 (6 bases). This CDR3 is built from 14 residues. Trimming stripped 8 bases from V and 6 bases from J, with 17 bases between. CDR1 and CDR2 from the germline V gene are SGHNT and YENEEA. DNA of the CDR3: TGTGCCAGCTCCCGCCGGGGAGGAGTCAATGAGCAGTTCTTC. It specifies CASSRRGGVNEQFF.

A remark on this clone: The same CDR3 is also encoded by other DNA sequences in this sample. CDR3 nucleotides: TGTGCCAGCAGCTTGGTAGGGGAGACCCAGTACTTC. It yields the protein CASSLVGETQYF. This chain uses TRBV5-4 with TRBJ2-5; D not resolved. This CDR3 contains 12 residues. Germline V lookup: CDR1 SGHNT, CDR2 YYREEE (reference sequence). V lost 0 bases and J 5 bases, leaving 5 bases between the germline ends.

CDR3 protein: CASRDREGNTEAFF. The CDR3 DNA follows: TGTGCCAGCAGAGACAGGGAGGGAAACACTGAAGCTTTCTTT. This chain links TRBV6-1 with TRBJ1-1; 7 bases are shared with TRBD1. The CDR3 length is 14 residues. Germline trimming cut 6 bases from V and 2 bases from J; bases unmatched to any gene: 6. The germline V gene has CDR1 MNHNS and CDR2 SASEGT.

The chain couples TRBV29-1 to TRBJ2-3; maybe TRBD2 (6 bases). The CDR3 runs to 13 residues. Germline V gene lookup returns CDR1 SQVTM and CDR2 ANQGSEA. Trimming removed 7 bases at V and 0 bases at J, with 11 bases between. CDR3 protein: CSGGLFSTDTQYF. The CDR3 bases are TGCAGCGGGGGACTCTTTAGCACAGATACGCAGTATTTT.

The CDR3 DNA reads as TGTGCCAGCAGCTTAAATGGCGAACAAGAGACCCAGTACTTC. This codes for CASSLNGEQETQYF. J is TRBJ2-5 and V is TRBV7-3; D is unresolved. Trimming shortened V by 1 base and J by 2 bases, and 8 bases separated the two germline ends. Germline loops: CDR1 SGHTA, CDR2 FQGTGA. The CDR3 is 14 amino acids.

The chain couples TRBV7-3 to TRBJ2-7, with TRBD2 as a possible D gene (5 bases). Trimming took 2 bases from V and 4 from J, leaving 9 bases between them. Per germline, CDR1 SGHTA and CDR2 FQGTGA. The CDR3 consists of 13 residues. The CDR3 protein is CASSLDEGYEQYF. CDR3 nucleotides: TGTGCCAGCAGCTTAGATGAGGGTTACGAGCAGTACTTC.

The chain uses TRBV5-1 and TRBJ2-3, with TRBD1 as a possible D gene (6 bases). CDR3 length: 13 amino acids. Germline assignment: CDR1 SGHRS and CDR2 YFSETQ. V was pared by 4 bases and J by 6 bases, with 12 bases between. The CDR3 nucleotides read TGCGCCAGCAGCCCCCTTCAGGGGGATACGCAGTATTTT. Protein product: CASSPLQGDTQYF.

The chain carries TRBV7-9 and TRBJ2-3; 9 nucleotides align to TRBD2. Germline-derived CDR1 and CDR2 are SEHNR and FQNEAQ (reference sequence). There are 17 residues in the CDR3. Trimming took 3 bases from V and 4 from J; bases not matched to a gene: 11. This chain's CDR3 is CASSLTSGGGVADTQYF. The CDR3 region has the DNA TGTGCCAGCAGCTTGACTAGCGGCGGAGGGGTTGCAGATACGCAGTATTTT.

This clone has a single count. As DNA, the CDR3 is TGTGCCAGCAGCGTATCGGGGAAGGGTGATACGCAGTATTTT. It codes for CASSVSGKGDTQYF. The chain couples TRBV9 to TRBJ2-3; maybe TRBD2 (5 bases). This CDR3 spans 14 amino acids. V lost 1 base and J 6 bases, leaving 12 bases between the germline ends. Germline-derived CDR1 and CDR2 are SGDLS and YYNGEE.

J is TRBJ1-1 and V is TRBV10-3; D remains ambiguous. Trimming removed 4 bases from V and 4 bases from J, with 10 bases in between. Germline V CDR1 and CDR2: ENHRY, SYGVKD. The CDR3 has 13 residues. The CDR3: CAISGGGSTEAFF. CDR3 bases: TGTGCCATCAGTGGCGGAGGGAGCACTGAAGCTTTCTTT.

V is TRBV6-1 and J is TRBJ1-5, with 9 bases lining up with TRBD1. V shed 4 bases, J shed 7 bases, and the junction held 8 bases outside the gene matches. The CDR3 extends over 15 amino acids. Germline V gene sequence: CDR1 MNHNS, CDR2 SASEGT. CDR3 residues: CASSGTGTGYQPQHF. DNA of the CDR3: TGTGCCAGCAGTGGAACCGGGACAGGGTACCAGCCCCAGCATTTT.

This clone was seen just once. The chain has TRBV7-9 and TRBJ1-5; D perhaps matches TRBD1 (5 bases). Trimming took 4 bases from V and 7 from J, leaving 20 bases between them. CDR1 is SEHNR and CDR2 is FQNEAQ in the germline V gene (reference sequence). The CDR3 is 16 residues long. CDR3 sequence (DNA): TGTGCCAGCAGCTCCCACGGGCAGGGCGGGTACCAGCCCCAGCATTTT. As protein: CASSSHGQGGYQPQHF.

The chain employs TRBV4-2 and TRBJ2-1, with D perhaps matching TRBD2 (6 bases). Germline CDR1 is LGHNA and CDR2 is YNFKEQ. The V end was cut by 4 bases, the J end by 10 bases, with 17 bases between. This CDR3 has 14 residues. The CDR3 reads CASSPITGLAEQFF. CDR3 DNA sequence: TGTGCCAGCAGCCCCATAACTGGGCTAGCGGAGCAGTTCTTC.

This clone showed up just once. The chain is built from TRBV7-2 and TRBJ1-3; 7 positions agree with TRBD1. Germline values: CDR1 SGHTA, CDR2 FQGNSA. With 5 bases clipped from V and 0 bases from J, the junction kept 4 bases outside the gene matches. The CDR3 totals 15 residues. CDR3 region: CASSLRGNSGNTIYF. The CDR3, as DNA: TGTGCCAGCAGCCTCAGGGGGAACTCTGGAAACACCATATATTTT.

V usage is TRBV7-2 and J usage is TRBJ2-3; maybe TRBD1 (6 bases). CDR3 length: 16 residues. Trimming left V 2 bases short and J 6 bases short, with 18 bases between. Germline V gives CDR1 SGHTA, CDR2 FQGNSA. The CDR3 DNA reads as TGTGCCAGCAGCTTATTGATTTTGGGGGCGCGGGATACGCAGTATTTT. Residues: CASSLLILGARDTQYF.

J is TRBJ2-5 and V is TRBV29-1; tentatively, D is TRBD1 (5 bases). V dropped 6 bases and J dropped 6 bases, with 14 bases sitting between them. This CDR3 is built from 12 residues. CDR1 is SQVTM, CDR2 ANQGSEA, per germline. CDR3 loop: CSVLRDSKTQYF. CDR3 DNA sequence: TGCAGCGTACTCAGGGATTCGAAGACCCAGTACTTC. Variable domain in full (rest from reference TRBV29-1 and TRBJ2-5): SAVISQKPSRDICQRGTSLTIQCQVDSQVTMMFWYRQQPGQSLTLIATANQGSEATYESGFVIDKFPISRPNLTFSTLTVSNMSPEDSSIYLCSVLRDSKTQYFGPGTRLLVL.

This chain joins TRBV5-8 and TRBJ2-4; no clear D. CDR1 SGHTS and CDR2 YDEGEE come from the germline V gene. V was trimmed by 3 bases and J by 2 bases, leaving 12 bases between them. This CDR3 region has 15 residues. The CDR3 reads CASSSEMVTKNIQYF. Here the CDR3 DNA reads TGTGCCAGCAGCTCAGAGATGGTGACCAAAAACATTCAGTACTTC.

The J gene is TRBJ1-2, the V gene TRBV5-6, with D tentatively TRBD1 (6 bases). In germline, CDR1 is SGHDT, CDR2 YYEEEE. The CDR3 length is 12 residues. Deletions cut 2 bases from V and 10 bases from J, with 12 bases between. The DNA for the CDR3 is TGTGCCAGCAGCTTCCGGACAGCTCCCTACACCTTC. Amino acid sequence: CASSFRTAPYTF.

Only one count was recorded for this clone. The rearrangement uses TRBV28 and TRBJ2-5; 8 bases agree with TRBD2. Per the germline V gene, CDR1 is MDHEN and CDR2 is SYDVKM. The CDR3 extends over 15 amino acids. The trim removed 5 bases at V and 1 base at J, leaving 6 bases unmatched. The CDR3 reads CASSLPGGTQETQYF. Written as DNA, the CDR3 is TGTGCCAGCAGTCTTCCGGGAGGGACCCAAGAGACCCAGTACTTC.

V is TRBV28 and J is TRBJ1-1, with D tentatively TRBD1 (6 bases). The germline V gene has CDR1 MDHEN and CDR2 SYDVKM. The CDR3 consists of 15 residues. V dropped 8 bases and J dropped 3 bases, with 19 bases sitting between them. CDR3 residues: CASHRIYGGDTEAFF. CDR3 sequence (DNA): TGTGCCAGCCATAGAATTTACGGGGGCGACACTGAAGCTTTCTTT. The full variable domain, its missing parts supplied by reference TRBV28 and TRBJ1-1, is DVKVTQSSRYLVKRTGEKVFLECVQDMDHENMFWYRQDPGLGLRLIYFSYDVKMKEKGDIPEGYSVSREKKERFSLILESASTNQTSMYLCASHRIYGGDTEAFFGQGTRLTVV.

This chain links TRBV5-1 with TRBJ2-7, with D possibly matching TRBD1 (6 bases). CDR1 SGHRS and CDR2 YFSETQ come from the germline V gene. Trimming took 5 bases from V and 7 from J, leaving 16 bases between them. The length of the CDR3 is 13 residues. The CDR3 DNA reads as TGCGCCAGCAGTTCGGGCAGGGGCGAGGAGCAGTACTTC. It is translated as CASSSGRGEEQYF.